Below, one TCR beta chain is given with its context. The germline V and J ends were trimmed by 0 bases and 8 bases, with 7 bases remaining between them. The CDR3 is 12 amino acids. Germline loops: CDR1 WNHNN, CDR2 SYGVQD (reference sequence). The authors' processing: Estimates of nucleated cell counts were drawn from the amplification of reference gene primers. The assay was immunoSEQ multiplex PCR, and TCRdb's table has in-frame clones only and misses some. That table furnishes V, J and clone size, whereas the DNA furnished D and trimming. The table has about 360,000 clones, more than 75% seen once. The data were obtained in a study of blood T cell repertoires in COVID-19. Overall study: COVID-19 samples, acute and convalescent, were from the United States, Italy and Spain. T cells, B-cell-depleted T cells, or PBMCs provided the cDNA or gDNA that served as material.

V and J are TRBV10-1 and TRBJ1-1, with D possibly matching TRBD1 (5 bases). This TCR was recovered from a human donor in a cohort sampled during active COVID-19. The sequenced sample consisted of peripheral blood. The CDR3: CASSESKGEAFF. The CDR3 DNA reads TGCGCCAGCAGTGAGTCCAAGGGGGAAGCTTTCTTT.